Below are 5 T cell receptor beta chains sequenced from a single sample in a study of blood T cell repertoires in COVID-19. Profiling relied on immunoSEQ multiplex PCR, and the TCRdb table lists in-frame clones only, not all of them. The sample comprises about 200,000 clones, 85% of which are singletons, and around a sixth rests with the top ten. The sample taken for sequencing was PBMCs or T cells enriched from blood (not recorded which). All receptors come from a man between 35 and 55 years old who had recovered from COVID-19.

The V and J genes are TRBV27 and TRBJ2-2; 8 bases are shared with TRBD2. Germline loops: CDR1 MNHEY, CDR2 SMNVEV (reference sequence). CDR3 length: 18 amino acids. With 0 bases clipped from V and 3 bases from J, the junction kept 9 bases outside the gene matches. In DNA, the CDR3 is TGTGCCAGCAGTTTATCCCCTAGCGGGCTCCTCCACACCGGGGAGCTGTTTTTT. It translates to CASSLSPSGLLHTGELFF.

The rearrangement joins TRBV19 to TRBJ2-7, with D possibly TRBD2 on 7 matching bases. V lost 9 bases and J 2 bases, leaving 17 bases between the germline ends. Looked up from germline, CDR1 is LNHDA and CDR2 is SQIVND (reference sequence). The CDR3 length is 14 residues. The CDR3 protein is CARGGAASPYEQYF. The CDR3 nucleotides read TGTGCCAGGGGGGGGGCAGCCTCACCCTACGAGCAGTACTTC.

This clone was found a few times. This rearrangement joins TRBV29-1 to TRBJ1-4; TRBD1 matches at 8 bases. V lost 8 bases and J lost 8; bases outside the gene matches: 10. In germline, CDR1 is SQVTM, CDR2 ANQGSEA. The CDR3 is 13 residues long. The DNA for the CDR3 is TGCAGCATAACCCAGGGGGCAGGGGAAAAACTGTTTTTT. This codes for CSITQGAGEKLFF.

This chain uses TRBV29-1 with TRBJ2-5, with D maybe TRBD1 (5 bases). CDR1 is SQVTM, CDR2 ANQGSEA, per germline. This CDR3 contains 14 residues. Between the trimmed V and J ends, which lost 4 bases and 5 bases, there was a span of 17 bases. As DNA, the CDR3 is TGCAGCGTTGTAGGTCCTAATTCAGGGGAGACCCAGTACTTC. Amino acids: CSVVGPNSGETQYF.

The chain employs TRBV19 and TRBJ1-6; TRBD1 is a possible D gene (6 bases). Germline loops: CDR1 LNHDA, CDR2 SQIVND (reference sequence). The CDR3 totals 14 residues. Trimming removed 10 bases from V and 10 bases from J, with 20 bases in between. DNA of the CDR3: TGTGCCACCAACGACAGGTTTTCTCGGTCACCCCTCCACTTT. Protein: CATNDRFSRSPLHF. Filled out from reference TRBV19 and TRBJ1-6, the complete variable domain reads DGGITQSPKYLFRKEGQNVTLSCEQNLNHDAMYWYRQDPGQGLRLIYYSQIVNDFQKGDIAEGYSVSREKKESFPLTVTSAQKNPTAFYLCATNDRFSRSPLHFGNGTRLTVT.